This T cell receptor beta chain appears in the sequencing data of a study of T cell responses to AZD1222 COVID-19 vaccine. Study conclusions and caveats: Spike-specific TCR breadth rose after two AZD1222 doses, and depth rose as well. Clonal diversity was possibly underestimated, and the donors were mostly white British, with more females. Spike-wide vaccine-associated CD4 TCRs dominated at 160-218 and 743-854.

The method was immunoSEQ multiplex PCR; TCRdb's version includes in-frame clones alone and lacks a portion of them. The sample lists some 140,000 clones, 70% to 90% occurring once. This CDR3 contains 14 residues. V lost 5 bases and J 4 bases, leaving 12 bases between the germline ends. CDR1 is LNHDA, CDR2 SQIVND, per germline (reference sequence). Worth noting for this clone: Its matching antigen is unknown. This CDR3 is also generated by other DNA sequences in the sample.

The V call is TRBV19, the J call TRBJ1-3; D is perhaps TRBD1 (5 bases). The TCR was taken from an adult in good health. Sequencing was performed on peripheral blood, taken on day 0 of AZD1222 vaccination. The CDR3 sequence is CASSPLGAGNTIYF. The CDR3, as DNA: TGTGCCAGTAGTCCGCTAGGGGCCGGAAACACCATATATTTT. The entire variable domain, with the rest obtained from reference TRBV19 and TRBJ1-3, is as follows: DGGITQSPKYLFRKEGQNVTLSCEQNLNHDAMYWYRQDPGQGLRLIYYSQIVNDFQKGDIAEGYSVSREKKESFPLTVTSAQKNPTAFYLCASSPLGAGNTIYFGEGSWLTVV.